One sample yielded the 8 T cell receptor beta chains listed below, sequenced in a study of blood T cell repertoires in COVID-19. TCRdb's table, derived via immunoSEQ multiplex PCR, lists solely in-frame clones and lacks some. The table includes about 210,000 clones, over 80% detected once. The sequenced sample consisted of PBMCs or T cells enriched from blood (not recorded which). All receptors come from a young woman who had been exposed to COVID-19.

V is TRBV7-2 and J is TRBJ1-2; no definite D call. V was pared by 1 base and J by 2 bases, with 11 bases between. The CDR3 consists of 15 residues. The V gene's germline CDR1 is SGHTA and CDR2 FQGNSA. CDR3 in amino acids: CASSLGITENYGYTF. The CDR3 DNA reads TGTGCCAGCAGCTTAGGAATTACGGAGAACTATGGCTACACCTTC.

The rearrangement links TRBV6-4 to TRBJ1-2; no definite D call. Germline V gene data show CDR1 as MRHNA and CDR2 as SNTAGT. This CDR3 spans 15 amino acids. Trimming stripped 4 bases from V and 0 bases from J, with 12 bases between. CDR3 residues: CASSVSPDSNYGYTF. DNA for the CDR3: TGTGCCAGCAGTGTATCCCCGGACTCTAACTATGGCTACACCTTC.

The V and J genes are TRBV13 and TRBJ1-2; D unresolved. From germline, CDR1 is PRHDT and CDR2 FYEKMQ (reference sequence). This CDR3 region has 14 residues. V lost 0 bases and J lost 4, with 9 bases in between. CDR3 region: CASSLGPQIYGYTF. The CDR3 bases are TGTGCCAGCAGCTTAGGTCCCCAGATCTATGGCTACACCTTC. Full variable domain (missing parts from reference TRBV13 and TRBJ1-2): AAGVIQSPRHLIKEKRETATLKCYPIPRHDTVYWYQQGPGQDPQFLISFYEKMQSDKGSIPDRFSAQQFSDYHSELNMSSLELGDSALYFCASSLGPQIYGYTFGSGTRLTVV.

This clone has a single count. V is TRBV12-3 or TRBV12-4 and J is TRBJ1-5; TRBD1 matches at 7 bases. V lost 9 bases and J lost 6; bases outside the gene matches: 5. This CDR3 region has 12 residues. This CDR3 is CASTGEGQPQHF. The DNA for the CDR3 is TGTGCCAGTACAGGGGAAGGTCAGCCCCAGCATTTT.

The chain joins TRBV5-1 to TRBJ1-6; D is undetermined. Trimming stripped 2 bases from V and 7 bases from J, with 7 bases between. Germline CDR1 is SGHRS and CDR2 is YFSETQ. The CDR3 spans 13 residues. The CDR3 reads CASSFSENSPLHF. CDR3 DNA sequence: TGCGCCAGCAGCTTTAGCGAAAATTCACCCCTCCACTTT.

This chain joins TRBV27 and TRBJ1-2; D might be TRBD1 (5 bases). Germline values: CDR1 MNHEY, CDR2 SMNVEV (reference sequence). Deletions cut 5 bases from V and 4 bases from J, with 17 bases between. CDR3 length: 15 residues. The CDR3 DNA is TGTGCCAGCAGTCGAATGGGAGGGACCCTCTATGGCTACACCTTC. This codes for CASSRMGGTLYGYTF.

The chain links TRBV28 to TRBJ2-1; maybe TRBD2 (7 bases). The CDR3 sequence is 15 residues long. Germline CDR1 and CDR2: MDHEN and SYDVKM. V was clipped by 6 bases and J by 4 bases, with 16 bases between them. CDR3 amino acids: CASSSRGGHYNEQFF. CDR3 in DNA: TGTGCCAGCAGCTCGCGCGGGGGACATTACAATGAGCAGTTCTTC.

The J gene is TRBJ1-3, the V gene TRBV19; D is ambiguous. Per germline, CDR1 LNHDA and CDR2 SQIVND (reference sequence). The CDR3 is 14 residues long. Trimming shortened V by 7 bases and J by 2 bases, and 12 bases separated the two germline ends. The CDR3 here is CASTGERAGNTIYF. CDR3 coding DNA: TGTGCCAGTACCGGGGAAAGGGCTGGAAACACCATATATTTT.